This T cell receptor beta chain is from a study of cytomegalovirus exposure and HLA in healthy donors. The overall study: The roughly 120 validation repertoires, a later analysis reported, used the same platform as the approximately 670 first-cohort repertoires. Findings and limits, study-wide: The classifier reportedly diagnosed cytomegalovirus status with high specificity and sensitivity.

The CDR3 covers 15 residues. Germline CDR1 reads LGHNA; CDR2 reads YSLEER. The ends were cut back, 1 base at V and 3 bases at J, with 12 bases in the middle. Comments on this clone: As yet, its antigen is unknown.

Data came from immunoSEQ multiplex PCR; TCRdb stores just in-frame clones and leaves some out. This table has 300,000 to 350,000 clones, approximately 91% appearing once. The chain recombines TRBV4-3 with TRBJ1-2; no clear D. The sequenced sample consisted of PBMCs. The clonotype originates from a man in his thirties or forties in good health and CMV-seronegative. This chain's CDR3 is CASSQAWPGDYGYTF. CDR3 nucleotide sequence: TGCGCCAGCAGCCAAGCGTGGCCAGGCGACTATGGCTACACCTTC.